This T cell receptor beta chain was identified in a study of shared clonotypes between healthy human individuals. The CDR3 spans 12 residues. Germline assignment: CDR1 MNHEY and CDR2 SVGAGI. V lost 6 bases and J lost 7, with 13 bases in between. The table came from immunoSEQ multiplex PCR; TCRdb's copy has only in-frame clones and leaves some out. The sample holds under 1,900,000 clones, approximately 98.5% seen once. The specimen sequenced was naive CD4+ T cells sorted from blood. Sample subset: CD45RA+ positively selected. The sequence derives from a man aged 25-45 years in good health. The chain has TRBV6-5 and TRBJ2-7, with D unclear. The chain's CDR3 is CASSPPDGEQYF. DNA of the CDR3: TGTGCCAGCAGCCCCCCAGACGGGGAGCAGTACTTC.